This TCR beta chain is drawn from a study of tumor and adjacent non-tumor tissue in lung cancer. Unmatched junction bases numbered 14, after V lost 0 bases and J lost 9 bases. The CDR3 consists of 17 residues. Germline loops: CDR1 DFQATT, CDR2 SNEGSKA (reference sequence). This sample's RNA came from whole unsorted tissue. Three rounds of nested PCR, following a modified ARM-PCR protocol, produced the TCRbeta library. MiXCR, applied by TCRdb to the multiplex PCR reads, yields one record per CDR3 protein. The sample carries around 200,000 distinct CDR3 sequences, 71% recorded once. The sample was lung tumor tissue. The V gene is TRBV20-1, the J gene TRBJ2-5; 12 bases align to TRBD2. This TCR was sampled from a man in his sixties with non-small cell lung cancer. The CDR3 coding sequence is TGCAGTGCTAGAGATCGGGTGGCTAGCGGGGGGGCGCTTCCCCAGTACTTC. Translated, it gives CSARDRVASGGALPQYF.